This T cell receptor beta chain was sequenced during a study of T cell repertoires in cytomegalovirus infection (dated by TCRdb to the late 2010s). In terms of the full investigation: Peptide stimulations targeted recently identified HLA-C-restricted CMV epitopes, whose presentation resists viral immunomodulation, together with well-studied HLA-B-restricted epitopes. The HLA type of each donor mattered for the analysis, because public TCR beta signatures pointed to carriage of CMV infection along with the matching HLA type.

As for this clonotype: Its antigen remains unidentified. A read error may produce the germline difference seen at one junction end.

Instrument on record: Illumina HiSeq 1500. TCRdb redid the processing of the public reads, applying fastp at Q25 and MiXCR, and retained in-frame beta chains. Every CDR3 protein is listed once, alongside the most common genes and DNA of its rows. The sample table shows 370,000 or so distinct CDR3 sequences, and about 35% are seen once. The leading ten clones occupy 13% of the sample. Including cysteine and phenylalanine, the CDR3 has 15 amino acids. Left in the record is the CDR3 DNA by itself, 45 bases read in frame from the first base. The germline V gene sets CDR1 to MGHRA and CDR2 to YSYEKL. This specimen's treatment or condition label, interpreted: in vitro stimulation with specific CMV peptide epitopes to enrich CMV-specific T cells. The research as a whole found: Carriers of CMV infection plus the relevant HLA type were discriminated by the cumulative frequency of public TCR beta family members in the study cohort and in an independent 352-donor cohort. The ex vivo response was dominated by HLA-C-restricted CMV-specific TCR beta clonotypes, which also provided the single most frequent clonotype in two of eight donors.

Sequencing used cultured PBMCs, obtained from culture after CMV antigen stimulation. This receptor was identified in a human donor in good health (CMV status not recorded). Some clones in this sample may be carry-over from other donors' samples. The receptor chain draws on TRBV4-1 and TRBJ2-2; the D gene assignment is ambiguous. The CDR3: CASSQVTPSAGELFF. DNA sequence: TGTGCCAGCAGCCAAGTAACCCCTTCCGCCGGGGAGCTGTTTTTT.